This T cell receptor beta chain was captured in a study of blood T cell repertoires in COVID-19. Overall study: Sites across the United States, Italy and Spain contributed samples from acute and convalescent COVID-19.

Germline CDR1 reads MGHRA; CDR2 reads YSYEKL. This CDR3 has 16 residues. The V segment lost 1 base and the J segment 3 bases; nucleotides outside the gene matches: 7. Authors' analysis steps: By means of reference gene primer amplification, nucleated cell counts were estimated. Libraries were prepared by immunoSEQ multiplex PCR; TCRdb keeps only in-frame clonotypes and omits some of them. V and J calls and clone size follow that table, whereas D and trimming were derived from the DNA. The repertoire has around 180,000 clones, about 88% of them found once; the top ten carry 2.5% to 3.5%. Specimen: peripheral blood. The chain combines TRBV4-1 with TRBJ1-1; 8 nucleotides match TRBD1. The receptor was isolated from a woman aged 25 to 39 with active or convalescent COVID-19. The CDR3: CASSQGTGTTDTEAFF. CDR3 in DNA: TGCGCCAGCAGCCAAGGGACAGGGACAACAGACACTGAAGCTTTCTTT.